A selection of T cell receptor beta chains follows, all from one sample in a study of control samples from healthy donors and cancer patients. The assay was immunoSEQ multiplex PCR, and TCRdb's table has in-frame clones only and misses some. The data contain 110,000 to 150,000 clones, 90% to 95% of them singletons. Sequencing was done on a sample of blood. These receptor sequences come from a man aged 35-49 years in good health. The CDR3 runs from the conserved cysteine through the conserved F or W. A D gene is named only where the DNA matches it firmly. Clone size, where shown, is once, few, many, or a class for clones that have expanded.

abundance	v_gene	d_gene	j_gene	CDR3nt	CDR3aa
NA	TRBV5-1	TRBD1	TRBJ2-1	TGCGCCAGCAGCTTGTTTCCCCGACAGGGTTCCTACAATGAGCAGTTCTTC	CASSLFPRQGSYNEQFF
NA	TRBV10-1	NA	TRBJ2-7	TGCGCCAGCTCAAGGCGGGGAACCTACGAGCAGTACTTC	CASSRRGTYEQYF
NA	TRBV7-9	NA	TRBJ1-4	TGTGCCAGCAGCGAATCCGGGGGATATAATGAAAAACTGTTTTTT	CASSESGGYNEKLFF
NA	TRBV6-5	NA	TRBJ1-5	TGTGCCAGCAAGGTGGGGACAAATAGCAATCAGCCCCAGCATTTT	CASKVGTNSNQPQHF
NA	TRBV3-1/TRBV3-2	NA	TRBJ2-2	TGTGCCAGCAGCCAGGCCATCGGGGAGCTGTTTTTT	CASSQAIGELFF
NA	TRBV27	TRBD1	TRBJ1-6	TGTGCCAGCAAACTTATGGGACAGGGAAATTCACCCCTCCACTTT	CASKLMGQGNSPLHF
NA	TRBV28	TRBD1	TRBJ1-3	TGTGCCAGCAGTGCCCGGGACAGGTCAAAACCTGGAAACACCATATATTTT	CASSARDRSKPGNTIYF
NA	TRBV5-6	NA	TRBJ2-2	TGTGCCAGCAGCTTAAACACCGGGGAGCTGTTTTTT	CASSLNTGELFF
NA	TRBV12-3/TRBV12-4	NA	TRBJ1-5	TGTGCCAGCAGTCGCAGCGGGGCCCAGCCCCAGCATTTT	CASSRSGAQPQHF
NA	TRBV24-1	TRBD1	TRBJ2-1	TGTGCCACCGCCGACCGGGACAGGGGGGTTGATGAGCAGTTCTTC	CATADRDRGVDEQFF
NA	TRBV6-2/TRBV6-3	TRBD1	TRBJ1-1	TGTGCCAGCAGTTACCTTCCAGGGGGTACTGAAGCTTTCTTT	CASSYLPGGTEAFF
NA	TRBV7-9	TRBD1	TRBJ1-2	TGTGCCAGCAGCTTAGCAGGGGGCGTTGAGTATGGCTACACCTTC	CASSLAGGVEYGYTF
many	TRBV6-2/TRBV6-3	NA	TRBJ2-6	TGTGCCAGCAGTTACAGCTCTGGGGCCAACGTCCTGACTTTC	CASSYSSGANVLTF
NA	TRBV5-4	NA	TRBJ2-3	TGTGCCAGCAGCTTGGCAGGGGCGGATACGCAGTATTTT	CASSLAGADTQYF
once	TRBV10-1	TRBD1	TRBJ2-1	TGCGCCAGCAGTGCGGGACAGTTCGATGAGCAGTTCTTC	CASSAGQFDEQFF
NA	TRBV4-3	NA	TRBJ1-1	TGCGCCAGCAGCCAAGATTTGCAGGGCCTATCGAACACTGAAGCTTTCTTT	CASSQDLQGLSNTEAFF
NA	TRBV6-5	TRBD1	TRBJ1-3	TGTGCCAGCAGCCGCACAGGGGCTGGAAACACCATATATTTT	CASSRTGAGNTIYF
NA	TRBV7-3	NA	TRBJ2-2	TGTGCCAGCAGCTTAGTGGGCTCCAACACCGGGGAGCTGTTTTTT	CASSLVGSNTGELFF
NA	TRBV28	NA	TRBJ1-3	TGTGCCAGCACCTCGGTGACGGCTGGAAACACCATATATTTT	CASTSVTAGNTIYF
NA	TRBV5-6	NA	TRBJ2-3	TGTGCCAGCAGCTACGGGGGGCCATATACGCAGTATTTT	CASSYGGPYTQYF
once	TRBV18	NA	TRBJ1-3	TGTGCCAGCTCATTTCTACTCGGGGGAGCAGGAAACACCATATATTTT	CASSFLLGGAGNTIYF
NA	TRBV6-1	TRBD1	TRBJ1-2	TGTGCCAGCAGTGAACGGACAGGGTCGGGGGGCTATGGCTACACCTTC	CASSERTGSGGYGYTF
NA	TRBV2	TRBD1	TRBJ2-3	TGTGCCAGCAGGGAGCCAACAGGGGGAACAGATACGCAGTATTTT	CASREPTGGTDTQYF
NA	TRBV7-3	TRBD1	TRBJ2-3	TGTGCCAGCAGCCTGGGGACAGGGGGCCCCCCACAGTTCACGCAGTATTTT	CASSLGTGGPPQFTQYF
once	TRBV19	TRBD1	TRBJ2-7	TGTGCCAGTAGTGACCGCGCCGGGACAGGGAGCTACGAGCAGTACTTC	CASSDRAGTGSYEQYF
NA	TRBV5-4	NA	TRBJ2-1	TGTGCCAGCAGCACCCTTTCGGGATCCTACAATGAGCAGTTCTTC	CASSTLSGSYNEQFF
NA	TRBV19	NA	TRBJ1-1	TGTGCCAGTAGTATAAGGGAGGGGGAGAACACTGAAGCTTTCTTT	CASSIREGENTEAFF
NA	TRBV7-2	NA	TRBJ1-5	TGTGCCAGCAGCTTAGTCGGGAATCAGCCCCAGCATTTT	CASSLVGNQPQHF
NA	TRBV18	NA	TRBJ2-3	TGTGCCAGCTCGCCCGGGGTCGGGAGTACAGATACGCAGTATTTT	CASSPGVGSTDTQYF
NA	TRBV3-1/TRBV3-2	TRBD1	TRBJ2-5	TGTGCCAGCAGTCTTGGACAGGGTGGAGAGCCCCAGTACTTC	CASSLGQGGEPQYF
NA	TRBV4-1	NA	TRBJ1-1	TGCGCCAGCAGCCAAGATGGCGAGGGTTTATTTGAAGCTTTCTTT	CASSQDGEGLFEAFF
once	TRBV11-2	TRBD1	TRBJ2-7	TGTGCCAGCAGCTATAAAAGACAGGGTTCTCTTTTCGAAGAGCAGTACTTC	CASSYKRQGSLFEEQYF
NA	TRBV7-6	NA	TRBJ2-7	TGTGCCAGCAGCTTAGGTCACGGCTACGAGCAGTACTTC	CASSLGHGYEQYF
NA	TRBV5-1	TRBD1	TRBJ2-7	TGCGCCAGCAGCCGGGGACAGGGAAACTACGAGCAGTACTTC	CASSRGQGNYEQYF
NA	TRBV4-1	NA	TRBJ2-5	TGCGCCAGCAGCCAAGAAGAGGCCCCCCGGGAGACCCAGTACTTC	CASSQEEAPRETQYF
NA	TRBV5-6	TRBD2	TRBJ2-3	TGTGCCAGCAGGCGGGGACTAGCGGGGAAGAATACGCAGTATTTT	CASRRGLAGKNTQYF
NA	TRBV6-5	TRBD2	TRBJ2-1	TGTGCCAGCAGTTACCTCCGGGGGGGGCTTTACAATGAGCAGTTCTTC	CASSYLRGGLYNEQFF
NA	TRBV27	NA	TRBJ2-2	TGTGCCAGCAGTTTATTGTGGGCGGGCCCCGCGAACACCGGGGAGCTGTTTTTT	CASSLLWAGPANTGELFF
NA	TRBV5-6	NA	TRBJ1-5	TGTGCCAGCAGCTTGGCCCTTGACCCGGGGCATCAGCCCCAGCATTTT	CASSLALDPGHQPQHF
few	TRBV7-9	NA	TRBJ1-4	TGTGCCAGCAGCCCAACACCAGGCCGGCGACCTAATGAAAAACTGTTTTTT	CASSPTPGRRPNEKLFF
NA	TRBV5-6	TRBD1	TRBJ1-1	TGTGCCAGCAGCCACCCGGGACAGGGTCCAGGCACTGAAGCTTTCTTT	CASSHPGQGPGTEAFF
once	TRBV6-5	TRBD1	TRBJ1-4	TGTGCCAGCAGTTATGGACAGGGGGGAAATGAAAAACTGTTTTTT	CASSYGQGGNEKLFF
NA	TRBV3-1/TRBV3-2	TRBD1	TRBJ1-5	TGTGCCAGCAGCCGGACAGGGGGTAGCAATCAGCCCCAGCATTTT	CASSRTGGSNQPQHF
once	TRBV3-1/TRBV3-2	TRBD1	TRBJ1-6	TGTGCCAGCAGCCAAGAAGTAGGACAGGGAAATTCACCCCTCCACTTT	CASSQEVGQGNSPLHF
NA	TRBV7-2	TRBD2	TRBJ2-1	TGTGCCAGCAGCTTACCGCCGGGACTAGCGGGGGCATGGCTGTTCTTC	CASSLPPGLAGAWLFF
few	TRBV7-3	TRBD2	TRBJ2-2	TGTGCCAGCAGGGCCGGGACTAGCGGCACGACCGGGGAGCTGTTTTTT	CASRAGTSGTTGELFF
NA	TRBV6-1	NA	TRBJ1-3	TGTGCCAGCAGTGAAGCCCGGTACTCTGGAAACACCATATATTTT	CASSEARYSGNTIYF
NA	TRBV7-9	NA	TRBJ1-2	TGTGCCAGCATAACTACTAGGGTGAACTATGGCTACACCTTC	CASITTRVNYGYTF
NA	TRBV7-2	TRBD2	TRBJ2-1	TGTGCCAGCAGCTTGGGACTAGCGGGCCCTTACAATGAGCAGTTCTTC	CASSLGLAGPYNEQFF
NA	TRBV29-1	NA	TRBJ1-3	TGCAGCGTTGAAGCAGGGTTTGGAAACACCATATATTTT	CSVEAGFGNTIYF
NA	TRBV4-3	TRBD2	TRBJ2-4	TGCGCCAGCAGCCAGGGACTAAGACTAGCCAAAAACATTCAGTACTTC	CASSQGLRLAKNIQYF
NA	TRBV7-9	TRBD2	TRBJ2-2	TGTGCCAGCAGCCGAGGGACTAGCGGGAACTTAAACACCGGGGAGCTGTTTTTT	CASSRGTSGNLNTGELFF
once	TRBV6-6	NA	TRBJ1-2	TGTGCCAGCAAAATTCGAGAGGCTGGGGGCTACACCTTC	CASKIREAGGYTF
NA	TRBV5-4	NA	TRBJ1-1	TGTGCCAGCAGCTTGGACAGAGCACGGAACACTGAAGCTTTCTTT	CASSLDRARNTEAFF